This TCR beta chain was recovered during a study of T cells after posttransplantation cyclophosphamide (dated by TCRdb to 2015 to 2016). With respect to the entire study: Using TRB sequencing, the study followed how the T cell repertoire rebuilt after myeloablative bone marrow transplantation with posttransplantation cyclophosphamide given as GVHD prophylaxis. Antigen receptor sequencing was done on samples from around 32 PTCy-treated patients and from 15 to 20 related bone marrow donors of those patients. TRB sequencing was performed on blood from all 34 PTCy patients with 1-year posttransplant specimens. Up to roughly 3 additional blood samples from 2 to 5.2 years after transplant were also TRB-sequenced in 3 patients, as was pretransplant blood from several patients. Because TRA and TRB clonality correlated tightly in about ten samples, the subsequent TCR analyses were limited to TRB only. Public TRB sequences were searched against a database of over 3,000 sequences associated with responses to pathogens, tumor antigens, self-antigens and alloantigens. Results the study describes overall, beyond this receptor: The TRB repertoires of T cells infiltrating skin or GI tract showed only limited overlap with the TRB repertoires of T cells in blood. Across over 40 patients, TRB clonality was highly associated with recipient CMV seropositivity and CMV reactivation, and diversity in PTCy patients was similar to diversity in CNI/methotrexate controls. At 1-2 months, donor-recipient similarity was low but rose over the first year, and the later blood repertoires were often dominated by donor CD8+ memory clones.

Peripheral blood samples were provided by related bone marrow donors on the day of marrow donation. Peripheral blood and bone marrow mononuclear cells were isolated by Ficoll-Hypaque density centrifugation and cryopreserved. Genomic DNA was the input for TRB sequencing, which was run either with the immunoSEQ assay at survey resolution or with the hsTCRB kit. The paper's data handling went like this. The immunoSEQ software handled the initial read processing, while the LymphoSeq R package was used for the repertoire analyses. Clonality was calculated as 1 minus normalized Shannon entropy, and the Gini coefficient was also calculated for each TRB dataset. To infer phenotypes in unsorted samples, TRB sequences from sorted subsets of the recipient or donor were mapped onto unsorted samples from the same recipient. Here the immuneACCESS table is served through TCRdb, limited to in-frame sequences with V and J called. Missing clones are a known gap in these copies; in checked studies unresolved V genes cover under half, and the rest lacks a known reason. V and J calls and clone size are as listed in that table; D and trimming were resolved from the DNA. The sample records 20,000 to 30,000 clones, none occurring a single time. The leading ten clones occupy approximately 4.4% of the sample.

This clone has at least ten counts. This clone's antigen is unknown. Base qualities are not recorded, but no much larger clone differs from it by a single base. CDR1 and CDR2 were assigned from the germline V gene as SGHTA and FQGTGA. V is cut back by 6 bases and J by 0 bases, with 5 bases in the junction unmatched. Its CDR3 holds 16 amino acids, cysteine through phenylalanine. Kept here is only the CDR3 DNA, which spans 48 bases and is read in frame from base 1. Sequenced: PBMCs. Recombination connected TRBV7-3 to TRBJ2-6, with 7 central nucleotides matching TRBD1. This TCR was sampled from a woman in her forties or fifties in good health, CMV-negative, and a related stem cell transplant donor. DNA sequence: TGTGCCAGCAGGAGACAGGGTATCTCTGGGGCCAACGTCCTGACTTTC. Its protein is CASRRQGISGANVLTF.